This T cell receptor (beta chain) stems from a study of T cell clones after liver transplantation. Across the whole study: Draws occurred before transplant, before withdrawal, and after complete or failed withdrawal. Study conclusions and caveats: Donor-reactive sequences fell more than third party-reactive ones, suggesting partial deletion.

Clones were read by immunoSEQ multiplex PCR, and TCRdb kept only the in-frame ones, dropping some. Here the sample spans some 61,000 clones, roughly three quarters being singletons. The CDR3 covers 9 residues. CDR1 MNHNY and CDR2 SVGAGI come from the germline V gene (reference sequence). This clone was picked up many times. Its antigen is unidentified. This clonotype was sampled from a human patient who received a liver transplant. Some T cells may be supplied by the graft donor. The chain is built from TRBV6-6 and TRBJ1-2, with D hard to call. The material sequenced was CD4+ T cells from blood, taken at the 22-month timepoint. CDR3 DNA: TGTGGGCGCCTAGAGGACTACACCTTC. Residues: CGRLEDYTF.